The 31 T cell receptor beta chains below all came from one sample that was sequenced in a study of blood T cell repertoires in COVID-19. The method was immunoSEQ multiplex PCR; TCRdb's version includes in-frame clones alone and lacks a portion of them. The profile covers about 200,000 clones, with about 82% appearing a single time and around 0.93% taken by the ten largest. Sequenced: peripheral blood. These receptors came from a man between 60 and 75 years old with COVID-19, enrolled during active disease.

V usage is TRBV3-1 (or the pseudogene TRBV3-2) and J usage is TRBJ1-5, with 10 bases identical to TRBD1. The CDR3 totals 14 residues. Germline V gene data show CDR1 as LGHDT and CDR2 as YNNKEL (reference sequence). Trimming took 4 bases from V and 6 from J; bases not matched to a gene: 3. Here the CDR3 reads CASSLGQGGQPQHF. For the CDR3, the DNA is TGTGCCAGCAGCCTAGGACAGGGGGGTCAGCCCCAGCATTTT.

CDR3 bases: TGTGCCAGTAGTACTGGCAGCGGGGCCGGGCAGCCCCAGCATTTT. Translation: CASSTGSGAGQPQHF. The V gene is TRBV19, the J gene TRBJ1-5; D is possibly TRBD1 (5 bases). V was clipped by 4 bases and J by 7 bases, with 17 bases between them. CDR3 length: 15 amino acids. Germline V CDR1 and CDR2: LNHDA, SQIVND (reference sequence).

The chain uses TRBV21-1 and TRBJ1-5; the DNA was not used to check the table's D call, TRBD1. TRBV21-1 is a known pseudogene. The CDR3 length is 15 residues. CDR3 coding DNA: TGTGCCAGCAGCCCGACGACGGACAGGGAAGAGCCCCAGCATTTT. Its translation: CASSPTTDREEPQHF.

V gene TRBV9 combines with J gene TRBJ1-5; D remains ambiguous. Trimming shortened V by 2 bases and J by 6 bases, and 15 bases separated the two germline ends. The germline V gene encodes CDR1 SGDLS and CDR2 YYNGEE. The CDR3 contains 15 residues. CDR3 nucleotides: TGTGCCAGCAGCGTTGCAGGATCGCCTTTTCAGCCCCAGCATTTT. This gives the protein CASSVAGSPFQPQHF. The full variable domain, completed using reference TRBV9 and TRBJ1-5, is DSGVTQTPKHLITATGQRVTLRCSPRSGDLSVYWYQQSLDQGLQFLIQYYNGEERAKGNILERFSAQQFPDLHSELNLSSLELGDSALYFCASSVAGSPFQPQHFGDGTRLSIL.

The chain combines TRBV10-3 with TRBJ1-2; possibly TRBD1 for D (6 bases). Germline V gene sequence: CDR1 ENHRY, CDR2 SYGVKD. With 6 bases removed from V and 5 bases from J, the gap between germline ends came to 13 bases. The CDR3 sequence is 13 residues long. Here the CDR3 DNA reads TGTGCCATCAGCCCCCGGGACACATATGGCTACACCTTC. This gives the protein CAISPRDTYGYTF.

The chain recombines TRBV4-3 with TRBJ1-1; tentative D call: TRBD1 (5 bases). Trimming stripped 0 bases from V and 5 bases from J, with 13 bases between. Germline values: CDR1 LGHNA, CDR2 YSLEER. The CDR3 runs 15 residues. The CDR3 nucleotides are TGCGCCAGCAGCCAAGAGGCGGGGGTCCAAACTGAAGCTTTCTTT. This sequence encodes CASSQEAGVQTEAFF.

This chain joins TRBV7-2 and TRBJ1-1; no clear D gene. Germline values: CDR1 SGHTA, CDR2 FQGNSA. CDR3 length equals 13 residues. With 4 bases removed from V and 0 bases from J, the gap between germline ends came to 6 bases. Here the CDR3 reads CASSSYMNTEAFF. In nucleotides, the CDR3 is TGTGCCAGCAGCTCTTACATGAACACTGAAGCTTTCTTT.

The chain couples TRBV6-5 to TRBJ1-2; 11 bases are a match to TRBD1. This CDR3 spans 14 amino acids. V shed 6 bases and J 3 bases; nucleotides not matched to a gene: 3. The V gene's germline CDR1 is MNHEY and CDR2 SVGAGI. The CDR3 loop is CASRGTGGDYGYTF. The CDR3 nucleotides are TGTGCCAGCAGGGGGACAGGGGGTGACTATGGCTACACCTTC.

The V and J genes are TRBV13 and TRBJ2-1; TRBD2 is a possible D gene (5 bases). This CDR3 spans 13 amino acids. The V gene lost 3 bases and the J gene lost 8 bases, with 11 bases spanning the gap. CDR1 is PRHDT, CDR2 FYEKMQ, per germline (reference sequence). The CDR3 nucleotides read TGTGCCAGCAGCTTCCGGGGTAGCGATGAGCAGTTCTTC. It yields the protein CASSFRGSDEQFF. The whole variable domain, remainder taken from reference TRBV13 and TRBJ2-1, is AAGVIQSPRHLIKEKRETATLKCYPIPRHDTVYWYQQGPGQDPQFLISFYEKMQSDKGSIPDRFSAQQFSDYHSELNMSSLELGDSALYFCASSFRGSDEQFFGPGTRLTVL.

This clone was seen more than once but under ten times. The chain joins TRBV12-3 or TRBV12-4 to TRBJ1-1; D gene unclear. This CDR3 spans 12 amino acids. V was trimmed by 7 bases and J by 6 bases, leaving 12 bases between them. The CDR3 region is CASTLSLAEAFF. DNA for the CDR3: TGTGCCAGCACCCTTAGTCTCGCTGAAGCTTTCTTT.

The chain is built from TRBV28 and TRBJ2-7; 7 bases align to TRBD1. The CDR3 spans 13 residues. Trimming took 3 bases from V and 5 from J; bases not matched to a gene: 4. Germline CDR1 is MDHEN and CDR2 is SYDVKM. CDR3 in amino acids: CASSFQGVHEQYF. As DNA, the CDR3 is TGTGCCAGCAGTTTTCAGGGGGTCCACGAGCAGTACTTC. The full variable domain, completed using reference TRBV28 and TRBJ2-7, is DVKVTQSSRYLVKRTGEKVFLECVQDMDHENMFWYRQDPGLGLRLIYFSYDVKMKEKGDIPEGYSVSREKKERFSLILESASTNQTSMYLCASSFQGVHEQYFGPGTRLTVT.

The CDR3 nucleotides are TGTGCCAGCAGTGGGACAGGGGGCTCCTATAATTCACCCCTCCACTTT. It codes for CASSGTGGSYNSPLHF. V and J are TRBV28 and TRBJ1-6, with 11 bases lining up with TRBD1. This CDR3 spans 16 amino acids. Germline V gives CDR1 MDHEN, CDR2 SYDVKM. V lost 5 bases, J lost 0 bases, and 0 bases stayed unmatched.

V is TRBV27 and J is TRBJ1-2; D is unresolved. CDR1 MNHEY and CDR2 SMNVEV come from the germline V gene (reference sequence). This CDR3 is built from 15 residues. Deletions cut 5 bases from V and 5 bases from J, with 18 bases between. CDR3 residues: CASSPRREAIYGYTF. CDR3 in DNA: TGTGCCAGCAGTCCTAGGAGGGAGGCGATATATGGCTACACCTTC.

The table lists this clone with a count of one. The V and J genes are TRBV30 and TRBJ2-7, with D perhaps TRBD1 (6 bases). Trimming shortened V by 8 bases and J by 0 bases, and 14 bases separated the two germline ends. This CDR3 region has 13 residues. Per germline, CDR1 GTSNPN and CDR2 SVGIG (reference sequence). The CDR3 sequence: CASTDRSSYEQYF. The CDR3 region has the DNA TGTGCCAGCACCGACAGGAGCTCCTACGAGCAGTACTTC.

The rearrangement joins TRBV4-2 to TRBJ2-7; D is ambiguous. CDR3 size: 11 residues. The ends were cut back, 8 bases at V and 5 bases at J, with 10 bases in the middle. Germline V gene lookup returns CDR1 LGHNA and CDR2 YNFKEQ. The CDR3 sequence: CASGRLNEQYF. CDR3 bases: TGTGCCAGCGGGCGCCTCAACGAGCAGTACTTC.

V is TRBV11-2 and J is TRBJ2-3; D ambiguous. The CDR3 covers 13 residues. The germline V gene has CDR1 SGHAT and CDR2 FQNNGV. V dropped 2 bases and J dropped 2 bases, with 5 bases sitting between them. The CDR3 DNA is TGTGCCAGCAGCTTACAGATCACAGATACGCAGTATTTT. This translates into CASSLQITDTQYF.

The rearrangement uses TRBV28 and TRBJ1-2, with 7 bases identical to TRBD1. CDR3 length: 17 amino acids. The trim removed 4 bases at V and 2 bases at J, leaving 13 bases unmatched. Germline-derived CDR1 and CDR2 are MDHEN and SYDVKM. CDR3 sequence reads: CASSSEIRQGGNYGYTF. In DNA form, the CDR3 reads TGTGCCAGCAGTTCCGAAATCCGACAGGGTGGCAACTATGGCTACACCTTC.

The chain employs TRBV11-3 and TRBJ2-1; maybe TRBD2 (6 bases). CDR1 and CDR2 (germline): SGHNT, YENEEA. Trimming took 5 bases from V and 4 from J, leaving 9 bases between them. This CDR3 contains 13 residues. Written as DNA, the CDR3 is TGTGCCAGCAGCCCGGGGGAGTACAATGAGCAGTTCTTC. It is translated as CASSPGEYNEQFF.

This chain uses TRBV6-1 with TRBJ1-6; TRBD1 agrees at 7 bases. This CDR3 is 16 amino acids long. CDR1 and CDR2 from the germline V gene are MNHNS and SASEGT. V trimming: 4 bases; J trimming: 7 bases; junction bases outside the gene matches: 10. The CDR3 spells CASSGKMGQKNSPLHF. DNA for the CDR3: TGTGCCAGCAGTGGCAAGATGGGACAGAAGAATTCACCCCTCCACTTT.

CDR3 in DNA: TGCGCCAGCAGCCAAGATCTCTCGTCGGGGGCTGAAGCTTTCTTT. Translating it yields CASSQDLSSGAEAFF. V gene TRBV4-3 combines with J gene TRBJ1-1; TRBD1 is a possible D gene (5 bases). Germline loops: CDR1 LGHNA, CDR2 YSLEER. V was clipped by 0 bases and J by 6 bases, with 14 bases between them. This CDR3 is 15 amino acids long.

The rearrangement joins TRBV6-5 to TRBJ1-1; D remains ambiguous. V was shortened by 4 bases and J by 0 bases, with 6 bases between the two germline ends. The CDR3 runs to 13 residues. Looked up from germline, CDR1 is MNHEY and CDR2 is SVGAGI. CDR3 nucleotide sequence: TGTGCCAGCAGTTCGACTATGAACACTGAAGCTTTCTTT. Encoded protein: CASSSTMNTEAFF.

The chain uses TRBV5-6 and TRBJ1-2, with 12 bases fitting TRBD1. Germline CDR1 SGHDT, CDR2 YYEEEE. CDR3 length: 13 residues. J lost 6 bases, V lost 4 bases, and 1 base had no gene match. The CDR3 is CASSRDRGHGYTF. CDR3 sequence (DNA): TGTGCCAGCAGCAGGGACAGGGGGCATGGCTACACCTTC.

A remark on this clone: Its ends do not fully match the called genes, so a read error is possible. The chain combines TRBV9 with TRBJ1-1; no definite D call. The germline V gene encodes CDR1 SGDLS and CDR2 YYNGEE. The CDR3 is made up of 13 amino acids. The CDR3 bases are TGTGCCAGCAGCGCATCCCCCCACACTAAAGCTTTCTTT. Translating it yields CASSASPHTKAFF.

This rearrangement joins TRBV6-2 or TRBV6-3 to TRBJ2-3, with 13 bases fitting TRBD2. V lost 5 bases, J lost 8 bases, and 7 bases stayed unmatched. This CDR3 spans 15 amino acids. Germline V lookup: CDR1 MNHEY, CDR2 SVGEGT. As DNA, the CDR3 is TGTGCCAGCAGTAAAACTAGCGGGAGGGACGGTACGCAGTATTTT. Translated: CASSKTSGRDGTQYF.

This chain joins TRBV27 and TRBJ2-7, with D perhaps matching TRBD1 (5 bases). Germline lookup yields CDR1 MNHEY and CDR2 SMNVEV (reference sequence). Trimming took off 2 bases at V and 2 bases at J, with 10 bases between the two ends. CDR3 length equals 14 residues. This chain's CDR3 is CASSLKGLAYEQYF. CDR3 in DNA: TGTGCCAGCAGTTTAAAGGGGTTGGCCTACGAGCAGTACTTC.

This chain uses TRBV30 with TRBJ1-1; no reliable D call. Germline loops: CDR1 GTSNPN, CDR2 SVGIG (reference sequence). This CDR3 spans 14 amino acids. V shed 3 bases and J shed 0 bases, with 11 bases lying between them. As DNA, the CDR3 is TGTGCCTGGAGGTTAGGAGGGATGAACACTGAAGCTTTCTTT. Translated: CAWRLGGMNTEAFF.

The chain uses TRBV6-2 or TRBV6-3 and TRBJ2-3, with D possibly TRBD1 on 5 matching bases. The V gene lost 5 bases and the J gene lost 2 bases, with 14 bases spanning the gap. The length of the CDR3 is 15 residues. CDR1 and CDR2 from the germline V gene are MNHEY and SVGEGT. CDR3 in amino acids: CASSLQETFTDTQYF. In DNA, the CDR3 is TGTGCCAGCAGTCTACAGGAAACCTTCACAGATACGCAGTATTTT.

The CDR3 here is CASSLMNRVNAGELFF. In DNA form, the CDR3 reads TGTGCCAGCAGCTTAATGAACAGGGTAAACGCCGGGGAGCTGTTTTTT. This chain uses TRBV7-3 with TRBJ2-2, with a tentative D call TRBD1 (6 bases). V lost 1 base to trimming and J lost 6 bases, with 15 bases between them. The CDR3 length is 16 residues. In germline, CDR1 is SGHTA, CDR2 FQGTGA.

V is TRBV4-1 and J is TRBJ2-5; 11 bases are a match to TRBD2. The ends lost 2 bases at V and 6 bases at J; junction bases unmatched: 14. The length of the CDR3 is 18 residues. Germline V gene sequence: CDR1 MGHRA, CDR2 YSYEKL. The CDR3 DNA reads as TGCGCCAGCAGCCAACAAACGGGACTAGCGGACCCAAGGCAGACCCAGTACTTC. Translated, it gives CASSQQTGLADPRQTQYF.

V is TRBV15 and J is TRBJ2-3, with 8 bases fitting TRBD2. The trim removed 0 bases at V and 4 bases at J, leaving 15 bases unmatched. This CDR3 is built from 19 residues. CDR1 is LNHNV, CDR2 YYDKDF, per germline (reference sequence). The CDR3 DNA sequence: TGTGCCACCAGCAGAGATCCCCCAGCGGGAGTTTGGGGGCCAGATACGCAGTATTTT. Amino acids: CATSRDPPAGVWGPDTQYF. The full variable domain, with the rest looked up from reference TRBV15 and TRBJ2-3, is DAMVIQNPRYQVTQFGKPVTLSCSQTLNHNVMYWYQQKSSQAPKLLFHYYDKDFNNEADTPDNFQSRRPNTSFCFLDIRSPGLGDTAMYLCATSRDPPAGVWGPDTQYFGPGTRLTVL.

Only a few counts were recorded for this clone. The chain employs TRBV15 and TRBJ2-2, with 9 positions matching TRBD1. The CDR3 is 16 residues long. Germline V gene lookup returns CDR1 LNHNV and CDR2 YYDKDF (reference sequence). V shed 1 base and J 3 bases; nucleotides not matched to a gene: 3. The CDR3 region has the DNA TGTGCCACCAGCAGAGGGACAGGGGCGTACACCGGGGAGCTGTTTTTT. Translated: CATSRGTGAYTGELFF.